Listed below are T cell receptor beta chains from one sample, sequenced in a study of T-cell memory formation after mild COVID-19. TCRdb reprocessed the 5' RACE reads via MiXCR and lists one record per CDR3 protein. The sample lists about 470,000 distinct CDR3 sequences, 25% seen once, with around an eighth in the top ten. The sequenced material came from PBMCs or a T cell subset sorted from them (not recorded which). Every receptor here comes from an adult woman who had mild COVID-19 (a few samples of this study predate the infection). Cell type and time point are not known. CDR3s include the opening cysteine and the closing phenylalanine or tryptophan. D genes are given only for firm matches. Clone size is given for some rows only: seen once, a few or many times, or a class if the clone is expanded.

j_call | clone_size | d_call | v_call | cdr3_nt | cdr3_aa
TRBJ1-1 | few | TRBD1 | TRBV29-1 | TGCAGCGTTGGGGAGGGGGCGCGGAGCACTGAAGCTTTCTTT | CSVGEGARSTEAFF
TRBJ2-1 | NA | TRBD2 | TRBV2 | TGTGCCAGCAGTGAAACGGGACTAGGGGGCAATGAGCAGTTCTTC | CASSETGLGGNEQFF
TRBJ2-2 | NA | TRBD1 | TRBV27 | TGTGCCAGCAGTTCAGGACAGGGTTTCACCGGGGAGCTGTTTTTT | CASSSGQGFTGELFF
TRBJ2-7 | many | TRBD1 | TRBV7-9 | TGTGCCAGCAGCCCCGGGACAGGGATTCTCGAGCAGTACTTC | CASSPGTGILEQYF
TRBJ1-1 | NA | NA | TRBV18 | TGTGCCAGCTCACCAGGGGGAACCCCGGGCGCTTTCTTT | CASSPGGTPGAFF
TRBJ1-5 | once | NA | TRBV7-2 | TGTGCCAGCAGCTCCTCGACCAATCAGCCCCAGCATTTT | CASSSSTNQPQHF
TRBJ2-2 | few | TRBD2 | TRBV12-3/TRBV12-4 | TGTGCCAGCAGAGCTAGCGGGGGAGGCACCGGGGAGCTGTTTTTT | CASRASGGGTGELFF
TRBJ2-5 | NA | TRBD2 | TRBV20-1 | TGCAGTGCTAGAGATCGGAGACTAGCGGTAGAGACCCAGTACTTC | CSARDRRLAVETQYF
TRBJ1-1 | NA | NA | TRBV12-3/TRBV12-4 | TGTGCCAGCAGTTTAGGGGCTACTGAAGCTTTCTTT | CASSLGATEAFF
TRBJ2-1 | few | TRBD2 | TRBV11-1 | TGTGCCAGCAAGGCGGGAGGGGACAATGAGCAGTTCTTC | CASKAGGDNEQFF
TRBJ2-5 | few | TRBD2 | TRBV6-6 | TGTGCCAGCAGTTACGGGGAGGGGGAGACCCAGTACTTC | CASSYGEGETQYF
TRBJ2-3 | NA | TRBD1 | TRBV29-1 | TGCAGCGTCGAAGGGGACACAGGGGGTACAGATACGCAGTATTTT | CSVEGDTGGTDTQYF
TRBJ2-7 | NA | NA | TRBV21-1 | TGTGCCAGCAGCAGACCCAGGGTGGAGATCTACGAGCAGTACTTC | CASSRPRVEIYEQYF
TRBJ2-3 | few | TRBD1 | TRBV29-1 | TGCAGCGCACAACCGGGACAGGGCATCACAGATACGCAGTATTTT | CSAQPGQGITDTQYF
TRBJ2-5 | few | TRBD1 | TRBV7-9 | TGTGCCAGCAGCCGGGCGGACAGGCCCCAAGAGACCCAGTACTTC | CASSRADRPQETQYF
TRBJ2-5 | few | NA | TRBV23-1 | TGCGCCAGCAGACCTAGCGTTAGGAGGGTAGAGACCCAGTACTTC | CASRPSVRRVETQYF
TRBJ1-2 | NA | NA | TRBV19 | TGTGCCAGTTCTCACAGGTCTAACTATGGCTACACCTTC | CASSHRSNYGYTF
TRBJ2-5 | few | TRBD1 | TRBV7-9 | TGTGCCAGCAGCTTAGCCTCGACAGGGGGCCATCAAGAGACCCAGTACTTC | CASSLASTGGHQETQYF
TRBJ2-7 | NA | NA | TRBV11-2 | TGTGCGAGCCGGACTTTCGGGGGCTACGAGCAGTACTTC | CASRTFGGYEQYF
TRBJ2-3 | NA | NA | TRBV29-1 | TGCAGCGTCCGCGGTGAAGGGTCAGATACGCAGTATTTT | CSVRGEGSDTQYF
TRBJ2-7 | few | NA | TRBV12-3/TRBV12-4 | TGTGCCAGCAGGCCTGCCGGCGTCTCCTACGAGCAGTACTTC | CASRPAGVSYEQYF
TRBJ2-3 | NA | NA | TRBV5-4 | TGTGCCAGCAGCAAGGATCCGGGAACTAGCACAGATACGCAGTATTTT | CASSKDPGTSTDTQYF
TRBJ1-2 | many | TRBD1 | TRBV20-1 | TGCAGTGCGACTAACAGGGGTGTCTATGGCTACACCTTC | CSATNRGVYGYTF
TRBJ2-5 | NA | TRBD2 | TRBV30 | TGTGCCTGGAGTTCAGCGGGGCAAGAGACCCAGTACTTC | CAWSSAGQETQYF
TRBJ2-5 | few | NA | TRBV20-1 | TGCAGTGCGGTCACTAGTCACATAGAGACCCAGTACTTC | CSAVTSHIETQYF
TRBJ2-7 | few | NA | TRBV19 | TGTGCCAGTAGTTTCTCTTTGTCCTACGAGCAGTACTTC | CASSFSLSYEQYF
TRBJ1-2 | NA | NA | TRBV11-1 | TGTGCCAGCAGCTTAGCTCCGGGACCGAAGGGTGGTGGCTACACCTTC | CASSLAPGPKGGGYTF
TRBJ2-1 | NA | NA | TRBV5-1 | TGCGCCAGCAGACTGGCGGGGTGGACCTACAATGAGCAGTTCTTC | CASRLAGWTYNEQFF
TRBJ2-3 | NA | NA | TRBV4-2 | TGTGCCAGCAGCCGGACGCATCTGAGGACAGTCACAGATACGCAGTATTTT | CASSRTHLRTVTDTQYF
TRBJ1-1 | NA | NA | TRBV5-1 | TGCGCCAGCAGCTCTCCTCTGTACACTGAAGCTTTCTTT | CASSSPLYTEAFF
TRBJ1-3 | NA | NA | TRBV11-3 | TGTGCCAGCGGATACGACGGAAGCTCTGGAAACACCATATATTTT | CASGYDGSSGNTIYF
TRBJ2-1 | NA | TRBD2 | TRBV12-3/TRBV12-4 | TGTGCCAGCAGCGCTCGACTAGCGGGAGGGCGAAGGGTTGAGCAGTTCTTC | CASSARLAGGRRVEQFF
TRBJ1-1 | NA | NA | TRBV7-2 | TGTGCCAGCAGCTTTGACCCTTACACTGAAGCTTTCTTT | CASSFDPYTEAFF
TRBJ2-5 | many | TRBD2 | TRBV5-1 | TGCGCCAGCAGCCCGGGACTAGCGGGAGGACAGGAGACCCAGTACTTC | CASSPGLAGGQETQYF
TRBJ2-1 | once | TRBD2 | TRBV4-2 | TGTGCCAGCAGCCAAGAAAGCGGGGGGGCCTTTAATCAGTTCTTC | CASSQESGGAFNQFF
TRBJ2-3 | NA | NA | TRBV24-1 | TGTGCCACCAGTGGCCAGAGCACAGATACGCAGTATTTT | CATSGQSTDTQYF
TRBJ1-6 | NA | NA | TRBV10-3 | TGTGCCATCAGTTCCACGGACACGGGGACGTTGCCCCTCCACTTT | CAISSTDTGTLPLHF
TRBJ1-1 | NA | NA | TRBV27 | TGTGCCAGCAGTTTATTCCGGGGGGCGATTGAAGCTTTCTTT | CASSLFRGAIEAFF
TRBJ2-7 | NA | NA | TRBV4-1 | TGCGCCAGCAGCCAAGCCCACCTCTCCTACGAGCAGTACTTC | CASSQAHLSYEQYF
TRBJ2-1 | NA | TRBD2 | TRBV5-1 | TGCGCCAGCAGCTTGGTAGCGGGGCCCTCCTACAATGAGCAGTTCTTC | CASSLVAGPSYNEQFF
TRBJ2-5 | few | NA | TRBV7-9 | TGTGCCAGCAGCTTAGCGCAGGAGGGGAGGCGGCAAGAGACCCAGTACTTC | CASSLAQEGRRQETQYF
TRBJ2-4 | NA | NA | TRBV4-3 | TGCGCCAGCAGCCAAGATCTTGCTGGTGGGAGGTTGGGCAAAAACATTCAGTACTTC | CASSQDLAGGRLGKNIQYF
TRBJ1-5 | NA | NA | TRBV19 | TGTGCCAGTAGTGAGTTCGACAGTAATCAGCCCCAGCATTTT | CASSEFDSNQPQHF
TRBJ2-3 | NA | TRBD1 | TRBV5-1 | TGCGCCAGCAGCTTGACAGGGGGTCAGGGAGATACGCAGTATTTT | CASSLTGGQGDTQYF
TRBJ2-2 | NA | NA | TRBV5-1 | TGCGCCAGCAGCTTGAAGGGGTGGACCGGGGAGCTGTTTTTT | CASSLKGWTGELFF
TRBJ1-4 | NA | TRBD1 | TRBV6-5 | TGTGCCAGCAGGCAGACCGGGACAGGGATGGAAAAACTGTTTTTT | CASRQTGTGMEKLFF
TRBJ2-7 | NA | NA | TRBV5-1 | TGCGCCAGCAGCTTGGTGGCAGGCGAGGGTTACGAGCAGTACTTC | CASSLVAGEGYEQYF